This T cell receptor beta chain was recorded in a study of shared clonotypes between healthy human individuals. Study observations and caveats: Clonotype sharing among donors, it was expected, would be affected by sequencing depth. Around 5% was the fraction of naive CD4 clonotypes found shared across a few donors.

Trimming removed 5 bases from V and 5 bases from J, with 10 bases in between. Germline loops: CDR1 MNHEY, CDR2 SMNVEV (reference sequence). There are 12 residues in the CDR3. Only in-frame clones appear in the TCRdb table, and some are missing; sequencing was by immunoSEQ multiplex PCR. The sample consists of fewer than 850,000 clones, less than 95% of them appearing once. A word on this clone: Its specificity is not known.

Caucasian adults living in Nashville, Tennessee, provided all samples. The sample was memory CD8+ T cells from PBMCs. The sample's subset: CD45RO+ cells pooled with CCR7-negative TemRA cells. The chain joins TRBV27 to TRBJ2-7; D is unresolved. This receptor was identified in a man aged 18 to 30 in good health. Some clones in this sample may be carry-over from other donors' samples. The CDR3: CASSPEGHEQYF. The CDR3, as DNA: TGTGCCAGCAGTCCCGAAGGCCACGAGCAGTACTTC.